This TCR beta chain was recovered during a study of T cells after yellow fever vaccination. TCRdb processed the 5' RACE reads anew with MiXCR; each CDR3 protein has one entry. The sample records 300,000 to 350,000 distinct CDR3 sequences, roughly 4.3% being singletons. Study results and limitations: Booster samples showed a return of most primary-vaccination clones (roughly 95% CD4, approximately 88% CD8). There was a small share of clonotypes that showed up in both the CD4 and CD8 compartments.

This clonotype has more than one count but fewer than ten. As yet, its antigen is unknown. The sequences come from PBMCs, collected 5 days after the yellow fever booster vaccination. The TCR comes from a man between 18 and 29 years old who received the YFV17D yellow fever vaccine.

The CDR3 coding sequence is TGTGCCAGTGAGTTTTGGACAGGGGCTAATTCACCCCTCCACTTT. Translating gives CASEFWTGANSPLHF. The genes are TRBV7-9 and TRBJ1-6; 9 bases are shared with TRBD1. With V trimmed by 9 bases and J by 6 bases, 9 bases remained unmatched. The CDR3 runs 15 residues. Per germline, CDR1 SEHNR and CDR2 FQNEAQ (reference sequence).